The rows below give T cell receptor beta chains drawn from one sample of a study of CD8 T cells in ankylosing spondylitis. TCRdb analysed the 5' RACE reads with MiXCR anew, one entry per CDR3 protein. The sample comprises approximately 180,000 distinct CDR3 sequences, 15% to 20% of which are singletons, and around 4% rests with the top ten. Sequencing was carried out using blood, either unsorted or a sorted T cell fraction (not recorded which). The source of these receptors is a male donor aged 10-30 years with ankylosing spondylitis or in good health (not recorded which). CDR3s include the opening cysteine and the closing phenylalanine or tryptophan. A D gene is named only where the DNA matches it firmly. The listing skips clone size in some rows; elsewhere it reads once, few, many or a size class.

v_gene	abundance	j_gene	d_gene	CDR3aa	CDR3nt
TRBV5-1	many	TRBJ2-5	-	CASSLGAEQETQYF	TGCGCCAGCAGCTTGGGGGCAGAACAAGAGACCCAGTACTTC
TRBV7-2	-	TRBJ2-2	-	CASREGPGPYSGELFF	TGTGCCAGCAGGGAGGGACCTGGGCCCTATTCCGGGGAGCTGTTTTTT
TRBV29-1	many	TRBJ2-6	-	CSAGQSGSSGANVLTF	TGCAGCGCTGGACAATCAGGGAGCTCTGGGGCCAACGTCCTGACTTTC
TRBV29-1	many	TRBJ2-6	-	CSVTGPSGANVLTF	TGCAGCGTTACAGGCCCCTCTGGGGCCAACGTCCTGACTTTC
TRBV19	many	TRBJ2-2	-	CASSNGGRNTGELFF	TGTGCCAGTAGTAACGGGGGACGGAACACCGGGGAGCTGTTTTTT
TRBV4-3	many	TRBJ1-1	TRBD1	CASSQVHRGLNTEAFF	TGCGCCAGCAGCCAAGTTCACAGGGGGCTTAACACTGAAGCTTTCTTT
TRBV4-3	many	TRBJ2-5	TRBD2	CASSQDLGTRMQTQYF	TGCGCCAGCAGCCAAGATCTCGGGACTAGGATGCAGACCCAGTACTTC
TRBV25-1	-	TRBJ1-2	-	CASSEFGGDYTF	TGTGCCAGCAGTGAATTCGGCGGTGACTACACCTTC
TRBV7-8	many	TRBJ2-7	-	CASSPSVFSSSGYEQYF	TGTGCCAGCAGCCCAAGCGTGTTCTCCAGCTCAGGCTACGAGCAGTACTTC
TRBV7-2	once	TRBJ2-7	-	CASSWRERTYEQYF	TGTGCCAGCAGCTGGAGGGAGCGAACCTACGAGCAGTACTTC
TRBV20-1	many	TRBJ1-2	-	CNNRVLEGYTF	TGCAACAACAGGGTACTTGAGGGCTACACCTTC
TRBV12-3/TRBV12-4	many	TRBJ1-5	-	CASSWSPNQPQHF	TGTGCCAGCAGTTGGTCCCCCAATCAGCCCCAGCATTTT
TRBV29-1	many	TRBJ2-3	-	CSVWGLRDTQYF	TGCAGCGTGTGGGGCCTTAGAGATACGCAGTATTTT
TRBV6-2/TRBV6-3	many	TRBJ2-1	-	CASSYVPGYSRNEQFF	TGTGCCAGCAGTTACGTTCCGGGATATTCGAGGAATGAGCAGTTCTTC
TRBV12-3/TRBV12-4	once	TRBJ2-1	TRBD2	CASRPWTRGEQFF	TGTGCCAGCAGACCCTGGACTAGGGGTGAGCAGTTCTTC
TRBV5-1	many	TRBJ2-5	TRBD2	CASGGGLAAKETQYF	TGCGCCAGCGGGGGTGGACTAGCGGCTAAAGAGACCCAGTACTTC
TRBV12-3/TRBV12-4	-	TRBJ2-7	-	CASSFALREQYF	TGTGCCAGCAGTTTCGCATTACGGGAGCAGTACTTC
TRBV3-1	many	TRBJ2-7	-	CASSHRAAYEQYF	TGTGCCAGCAGCCACAGGGCAGCCTACGAGCAGTACTTC
TRBV4-2	many	TRBJ1-2	-	CASSQEDTGSSHGYTF	TGTGCCAGCAGCCAAGAGGACACAGGGAGTTCCCATGGCTACACCTTC
TRBV9	many	TRBJ1-2	-	CASSVVGHRIYGYTF	TGTGCCAGCAGCGTAGTTGGACACCGTATCTATGGCTACACCTTC
TRBV28	-	TRBJ1-2	-	CALGAKGSSYGYTF	TGTGCCTTAGGGGCCAAGGGAAGTAGCTATGGCTACACCTTC
TRBV12-3/TRBV12-4	many	TRBJ1-2	-	CASSHQEDGYTF	TGTGCCAGCAGTCATCAAGAGGACGGCTACACCTTC
TRBV18	many	TRBJ1-1	-	CASSPKGRLLNTEAFF	TGTGCCAGCTCACCAAAGGGACGGCTCCTAAACACTGAAGCTTTCTTT
TRBV7-7	many	TRBJ2-2	-	CASSGTHNTGELFF	TGTGCCAGCAGCGGGACTCATAACACCGGGGAGCTGTTTTTT
TRBV18	many	TRBJ2-5	-	CASSYRQGETQYF	TGTGCCAGCTCATATCGGCAGGGGGAGACCCAGTACTTC
TRBV29-1	few	TRBJ1-2	-	CSVTGGGTTTPYYGYTF	TGCAGCGTCACCGGGGGGGGGACTACGACACCTTACTATGGCTACACCTTC
TRBV12-3/TRBV12-4	many	TRBJ1-6	-	CASSNRQSPLHF	TGTGCCAGCAGCAACAGGCAATCACCCCTCCACTTT
TRBV7-3	-	TRBJ2-3	-	CASSQTNTDTQYF	TGTGCCAGCAGCCAGACTAATACAGATACGCAGTATTTT
TRBV19	few	TRBJ2-1	TRBD2	CASSIGWDSGSDEQFF	TGTGCCAGTAGTATTGGTTGGGATAGCGGGAGTGATGAGCAGTTCTTC
TRBV12-3/TRBV12-4	many	TRBJ2-3	-	CASSYQGSTDTQYF	TGTGCCAGCAGTTACCAGGGCAGCACAGATACGCAGTATTTT
TRBV27	once	TRBJ2-7	TRBD2	CASSPEGAGGVYEQYF	TGTGCCAGCAGTCCCGAGGGAGCGGGAGGGGTATACGAGCAGTACTTC
TRBV12-3/TRBV12-4	many	TRBJ2-1	-	CASSFAAGEQFF	TGTGCCAGCAGTTTTGCGGCGGGTGAGCAGTTCTTC
TRBV14	many	TRBJ2-1	TRBD2	CASSRLAPNEQFF	TGTGCCAGCAGCCGACTAGCTCCCAATGAGCAGTTCTTC
TRBV20-1	many	TRBJ2-7	TRBD2	CSAAPLAGMGYEQYF	TGCAGTGCTGCCCCCCTAGCGGGAATGGGGTACGAGCAGTACTTC
TRBV20-1	-	TRBJ2-4	TRBD2	CSAGLAGENIQYF	TGCAGTGCCGGACTAGCGGGAGAAAACATTCAGTACTTC
TRBV27	many	TRBJ2-7	TRBD2	CATTQSGSGRFYEQYF	TGTGCCACTACACAGAGCGGTAGCGGGAGGTTCTACGAGCAGTACTTC
TRBV29-1	-	TRBJ1-6	-	CSVEGNREYSPLHF	TGCAGCGTTGAGGGTAACAGGGAGTATTCACCCCTCCACTTT
TRBV28	many	TRBJ2-1	-	CASSSPEQGQWYNEQFF	TGTGCCAGCAGTTCCCCCGAGCAGGGCCAATGGTACAATGAGCAGTTCTTC
TRBV7-9	many	TRBJ2-2	-	CASSLGGLSTGELFF	TGTGCCAGCAGCTTAGGAGGGCTGAGCACCGGGGAGCTGTTTTTT
TRBV5-1	many	TRBJ1-1	-	CASSGQLNTEAFF	TGCGCCAGCAGCGGACAGTTGAACACTGAAGCTTTCTTT
TRBV9	many	TRBJ2-6	-	CASSVAYRVGANVLTF	TGTGCCAGCAGCGTAGCGTACCGAGTTGGGGCCAACGTCCTGACTTTC
TRBV7-2	-	TRBJ2-1	-	CASSFSGRQFEQFF	TGTGCCAGCAGCTTCTCGGGACGGCAATTTGAGCAGTTCTTC
TRBV19	-	TRBJ2-6	-	CASSIYGDSGANVLTF	TGTGCCAGTAGTATCTACGGAGACTCTGGGGCCAACGTCCTGACTTTC
TRBV5-1	many	TRBJ2-1	-	CASSLEHLNEQFF	TGCGCCAGCAGCTTGGAACACCTCAATGAGCAGTTCTTC
TRBV7-8	many	TRBJ2-6	-	CASSLGQGPSSGANVLTF	TGTGCCAGCAGCTTAGGTCAGGGTCCGAGCTCTGGGGCCAACGTCCTGACTTTC